One T cell receptor (beta chain) is described in this entry. This CDR3 has 19 residues. Through a sample-barcoded 5' primer and a J-beta primer mix, a second PCR was run for roughly 6 to 11 cycles. Every single cDNA molecule received a tag from a template-switch adaptor with 12 random nucleotides. One entry per CDR3 protein results from TCRdb running MiXCR on the 5' RACE reads. Of fewer than 1.5 million distinct CDR3 sequences listed, roughly 40% were seen once; the top ten hold roughly 7.9%. The data were obtained in a study of blood T cells in healthy people across ages. The sequence came from a woman in her late teens or twenties in good health. The chain is built from TRBV21-1 and TRBJ2-3; TRBD1 is the table's D call, not checked against the DNA. TRBV21-1 is flagged as a pseudogene. The sequencing sample was made of blood. The CDR3 loop is CASRGTGTPRPRRTDTQYF. The CDR3 region has the DNA TGTGCCAGCAGGGGGACAGGGACACCCCGTCCCCGCCGCACAGATACGCAGTATTTT.